One T cell receptor beta chain is described in this entry. As yet, its antigen is unknown. This entry is derived from a study of molecular identifiers for immune sequencing clone quantification. On the study more broadly: Within a replicate experiment, RNA obtained from either about 20,000 or 100,000 naive CD8 cells was divided into five aliquots, and four of those aliquots were then sequenced. Findings and limits, study-wide: Clonotypes surpassing 20 RNA copies contained over 99% of effector molecules, versus under 1% in naive cells.

For bulk TCR libraries, previously described methods and listed TCR primers were used. TCRdb called the PCR reads again in MiXCR, with one record for every CDR3 protein. The sample holds approximately 500,000 distinct CDR3 sequences, 20% to 25% seen once. Isolation of naive CD8 T cells was achieved by sorting on a CD8+CD4-CCR7+CD45RA+ phenotype. V was clipped by 3 bases and J by 0 bases; unmatched bases: 2. The CDR3 is 15 residues long. The chain combines TRBV12-3 or TRBV12-4 with TRBJ1-3; TRBD1 matches 7 bases. The TCR comes from a human donor in good health. Some libraries in this study had Jurkat cell RNA spiked in. The source material was naive CD8+ T cells from blood, with Jurkat cell RNA spiked in. The subset: FACS-sorted CD8+CD4-CCR7+CD45RA+ naive T cells. The CDR3: CASSLTGYSGNTIYF. The CDR3, as DNA: TGTGCCAGCAGTTTGACAGGGTACTCTGGAAACACCATATATTTT.